These 21 T cell receptor beta chains came from one sample sequenced in a study of blood T cell repertoires in COVID-19. Sequenced by immunoSEQ multiplex PCR; TCRdb stores in-frame clones only, minus some. The sample has tens of thousands of clones, roughly 80% seen once; the top ten hold around 12%. The sample consisted of peripheral blood. These receptors came from a human donor in a cohort sampled during active COVID-19.

This CDR3 is CASSPLAGGITGELFF. Here the CDR3 DNA reads TGTGCCAGCTCACCCCTAGCGGGGGGTATCACCGGGGAGCTGTTTTTT. This chain links TRBV18 with TRBJ2-2, with 11 bases that match TRBD2. Losses at the gene ends were 3 bases for V and 4 bases for J; bases not matched to a gene: 4. There are 16 residues in the CDR3. Germline V gene data show CDR1 as KGHSH and CDR2 as LQKENI.

The chain is built from TRBV3-1 (or the pseudogene TRBV3-2) and TRBJ1-4, with TRBD1 matching 9 bases. Germline V gene sequence: CDR1 LGHDT, CDR2 YNNKEL (reference sequence). The CDR3 length is 19 residues. J lost 3 bases, V lost 4 bases, and 15 bases had no gene match. This chain's CDR3 is CASSRGVQGAQVSNEKLFF. The CDR3 DNA is TGTGCCAGCAGCCGGGGGGTACAGGGGGCGCAAGTCTCTAATGAAAAACTGTTTTTT.

The chain employs TRBV16 and TRBJ1-6, with D maybe TRBD1 (5 bases). Germline CDR1 is KGHSY and CDR2 is FQNENV. The CDR3 has 17 amino acids. Trimming cost V 0 bases and J 5 bases, with 14 bases left between them. CDR3 amino acids: CASSQSRGSANNSPLHF. In DNA form, the CDR3 reads TGTGCCAGCAGCCAATCTCGGGGGTCGGCGAATAATTCACCCCTCCACTTT.

The rearrangement uses TRBV9 and TRBJ1-2, with D perhaps matching TRBD1 (5 bases). Germline CDR1 reads SGDLS; CDR2 reads YYNGEE. V gave up 0 bases and J gave up 3 bases, with 12 bases separating them. The CDR3 length is 15 residues. The DNA of the CDR3 is TGTGCCAGCAGCGTAGTGGCCCGGGGGGACTATGGCTACACCTTC. Translating it yields CASSVVARGDYGYTF.

The chain couples TRBV10-2 to TRBJ1-1; possibly TRBD1 for D (5 bases). With 5 bases removed from V and 0 bases from J, the gap between germline ends came to 16 bases. The V gene's germline CDR1 is WSHSY and CDR2 SAAADI. The CDR3 is 16 residues long. This chain's CDR3 is CASSNRQQLMNTEAFF. The CDR3 DNA reads TGCGCCAGCAGTAACCGACAGCAACTTATGAACACTGAAGCTTTCTTT.

This chain links TRBV20-1 with TRBJ2-7, with a tentative D call TRBD2 (6 bases). The CDR3 is made up of 14 amino acids. Trimming took 3 bases from V and 0 from J, leaving 12 bases between them. The germline CDR1 and CDR2 sequences are DFQATT and SNEGSKA (reference sequence). The CDR3 DNA sequence: TGCAGTGCTAGTCCCCCCGGGGGCTCCTACGAGCAGTACTTC. Translated, it gives CSASPPGGSYEQYF.

V and J are TRBV7-2 and TRBJ2-2; the D gene is possibly TRBD2 (6 bases). V was pared by 8 bases and J by 1 base, with 14 bases between. This CDR3 has 15 residues. Germline V CDR1 and CDR2: SGHTA, FQGNSA. CDR3 loop: CASRGGDLNTGELFF. CDR3 DNA sequence: TGTGCCAGCCGAGGCGGGGATCTGAACACCGGGGAGCTGTTTTTT.

The J gene is TRBJ2-3, the V gene TRBV14, with 8 bases matching TRBD2. The trim removed 2 bases at V and 1 base at J, leaving 5 bases unmatched. The V gene's germline CDR1 is SGHDN and CDR2 FVKESK. The CDR3 has 16 amino acids. The CDR3 DNA reads as TGTGCCAGCAGCCAAACAAAGACTAGCGGCACAGATACGCAGTATTTT. Its protein product is CASSQTKTSGTDTQYF. The full variable domain, completed using reference TRBV14 and TRBJ2-3, is EAGVTQFPSHSVIEKGQTVTLRCDPISGHDNLYWYRRVMGKEIKFLLHFVKESKQDESGMPNNRFLAERTGGTYSTLKVQPAELEDSGVYFCASSQTKTSGTDTQYFGPGTRLTVL.

The J gene is TRBJ1-5, the V gene TRBV19, with 8 bases aligning to TRBD1. This CDR3 is built from 17 residues. The germline CDR1 and CDR2 sequences are LNHDA and SQIVND (reference sequence). V lost 2 bases and J lost 11; bases outside the gene matches: 17. DNA for the CDR3: TGTGCCAGTAGTATACCTCATCAGGGGGCGAGGGGAAGGGCCCAGCATTTT. Amino acid sequence: CASSIPHQGARGRAQHF.

The table lists this clone with a few counts. The J gene is TRBJ2-5, the V gene TRBV27; 9 bases fit TRBD1. V dropped 6 bases and J dropped 5; count of bases not matched to a gene: 7. Germline V CDR1 and CDR2: MNHEY, SMNVEV (reference sequence). The CDR3 sequence is 14 residues long. This CDR3 is CASSTGQGQETQYF. The CDR3, as DNA: TGTGCCAGCAGCACCGGACAGGGGCAGGAGACCCAGTACTTC.

The sample holds one count of this clone. The J gene is TRBJ1-1, the V gene TRBV28; 7 bases match TRBD1. V lost 8 bases to trimming and J lost 5 bases; unmatched junction nucleotides: 14. Germline CDR1 reads MDHEN; CDR2 reads SYDVKM. This CDR3 has 15 residues. Here the CDR3 reads CASRGLGGLGTEAFF. The CDR3 DNA reads TGTGCCAGCCGAGGGTTAGGGGGCTTAGGGACTGAAGCTTTCTTT.

The chain joins TRBV6-5 to TRBJ1-1; no clear D gene. Germline V CDR1 and CDR2: MNHEY, SVGAGI. Trimming left V 8 bases short and J 5 bases short, with 18 bases between. There are 14 residues in the CDR3. The CDR3 spells CASSVSSVQTEAFF. CDR3 coding DNA: TGTGCCAGCTCAGTTAGCTCAGTTCAGACTGAAGCTTTCTTT.

The chain joins TRBV10-1 to TRBJ2-1, with D possibly matching TRBD1 (6 bases). V lost 5 bases, J lost 3 bases, and 14 bases lay in between. Germline CDR1 reads WNHNN; CDR2 reads SYGVQD (reference sequence). The CDR3 covers 15 residues. The CDR3 loop reads CASSQTGQIYNEQFF. CDR3 DNA: TGCGCCAGCAGTCAAACGGGACAAATCTACAATGAGCAGTTCTTC.

The CDR3 DNA reads TGTGCCAGCAGCTTAGACAGGGGGGCCGACGGGGGCTACACCTTC. Its translation: CASSLDRGADGGYTF. The V call is TRBV11-2, the J call TRBJ1-2, with 7 bases fitting TRBD1. The CDR3 covers 15 residues. CDR1 and CDR2 from the germline V gene are SGHAT and FQNNGV. J was trimmed by 8 bases and V by 0 bases; bases with no gene match: 9.

The rearrangement links TRBV20-1 to TRBJ1-1; D possibly corresponds to TRBD1 (6 bases). V dropped 3 bases and J dropped 3 bases, with 11 bases sitting between them. This CDR3 has 13 residues. Germline V gene lookup returns CDR1 DFQATT and CDR2 SNEGSKA (reference sequence). The CDR3 protein is CSASLGAHTEAFF. CDR3 sequence (DNA): TGCAGTGCTAGTCTGGGGGCTCACACTGAAGCTTTCTTT.

This chain links TRBV3-1 (or the pseudogene TRBV3-2) with TRBJ2-3; TRBD2 agrees at 9 bases. Per germline, CDR1 LGHDT and CDR2 YNNKEL (reference sequence). The CDR3 spans 16 residues. V shed 4 bases, J shed 3 bases, and the junction held 8 bases outside the gene matches. CDR3 residues: CASSPVRRGGTDTQYF. For the CDR3, the DNA is TGTGCCAGCAGCCCGGTTAGGCGGGGGGGTACAGATACGCAGTATTTT.

The CDR3 coding sequence is TGTGCCAGCAGCTTAAGGGGCACAGGGGGCACTGAAGCTTTCTTT. Translating it yields CASSLRGTGGTEAFF. The chain couples TRBV11-2 to TRBJ1-1; 8 nucleotides line up with TRBD1. Germline CDR1 reads SGHAT; CDR2 reads FQNNGV. The CDR3 runs 15 residues. After removal of 2 bases from V and 4 bases from J, the junction contained 6 bases not matched to a gene.

V gene TRBV7-9 combines with J gene TRBJ2-1, with a tentative D call TRBD1 (6 bases). The CDR3 has 15 amino acids. CDR1 SEHNR and CDR2 FQNEAQ come from the germline V gene (reference sequence). V was trimmed by 3 bases and J by 7 bases, leaving 16 bases between them. This chain's CDR3 is CASSLDSRKVNEQFF. The CDR3 nucleotides read TGTGCCAGCAGCTTGGACAGCCGTAAGGTAAATGAGCAGTTCTTC. The variable domain in full, completed from reference TRBV7-9 and TRBJ2-1, reads DTGVSQNPRHKITKRGQNVTFRCDPISEHNRLYWYRQTLGQGPEFLTYFQNEAQLEKSRLLSDRFSAERPKGSFSTLEIQRTEQGDSAMYLCASSLDSRKVNEQFFGPGTRLTVL.

This chain links TRBV5-1 with TRBJ2-3; 10 bases fit TRBD2. The germline gives CDR1 SGHRS, CDR2 YFSETQ. J was trimmed by 0 bases and V by 0 bases; bases with no gene match: 4. The CDR3 has 17 amino acids. The CDR3 reads CASSLGLAGASTDTQYF. CDR3 sequence (DNA): TGCGCCAGCAGCTTGGGTCTAGCGGGGGCCAGCACAGATACGCAGTATTTT.

This clone was observed a handful of times. V usage is TRBV6-1 and J usage is TRBJ1-6; 9 bases are a match to TRBD1. The V segment lost 3 bases and the J segment 9 bases; nucleotides outside the gene matches: 6. CDR1 and CDR2 (germline): MNHNS, SASEGT. This CDR3 spans 15 amino acids. CDR3 bases: TGTGCCAGCAGTGAGAGTGAGACAGGGGGTTCACCCCTCCACTTT. Translated: CASSESETGGSPLHF.

The rearrangement links TRBV7-9 to TRBJ1-4; 7 bases line up with TRBD1. Germline trimming cut 3 bases from V and 8 bases from J; bases unmatched to any gene: 12. The germline gives CDR1 SEHNR, CDR2 FQNEAQ (reference sequence). The CDR3 has 16 amino acids. CDR3 sequence reads: CASSFYRFAGGEKLFF. CDR3 bases: TGTGCCAGCAGCTTTTATCGGTTCGCAGGGGGGGAAAAACTGTTTTTT.